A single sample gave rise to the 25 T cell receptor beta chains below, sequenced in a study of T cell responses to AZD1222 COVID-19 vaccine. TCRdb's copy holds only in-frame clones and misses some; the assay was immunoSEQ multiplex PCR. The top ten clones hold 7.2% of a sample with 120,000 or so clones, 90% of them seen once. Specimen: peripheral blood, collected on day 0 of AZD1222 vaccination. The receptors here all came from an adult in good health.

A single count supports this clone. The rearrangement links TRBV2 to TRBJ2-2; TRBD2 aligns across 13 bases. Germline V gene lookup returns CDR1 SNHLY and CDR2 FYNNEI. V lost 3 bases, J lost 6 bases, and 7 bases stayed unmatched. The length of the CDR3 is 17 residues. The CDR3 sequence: CASSDGLAGVGPGELFF. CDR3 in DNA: TGTGCCAGCAGTGACGGACTAGCGGGAGTAGGGCCCGGGGAGCTGTTTTTT.

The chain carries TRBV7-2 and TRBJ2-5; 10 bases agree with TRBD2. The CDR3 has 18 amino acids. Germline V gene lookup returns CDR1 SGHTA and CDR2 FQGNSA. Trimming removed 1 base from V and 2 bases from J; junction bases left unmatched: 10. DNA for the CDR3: TGTGCCAGCAGCTTAGATCCACTAGCGGGGTACCGTCAAGAGACCCAGTACTTC. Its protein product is CASSLDPLAGYRQETQYF.

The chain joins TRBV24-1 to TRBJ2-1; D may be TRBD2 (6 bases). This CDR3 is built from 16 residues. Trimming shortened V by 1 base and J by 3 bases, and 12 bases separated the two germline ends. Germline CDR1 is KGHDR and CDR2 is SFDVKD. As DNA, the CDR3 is TGTGCCACCAGTGATTTTGGGACTCCGAACTACAATGAGCAGTTCTTC. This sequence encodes CATSDFGTPNYNEQFF.

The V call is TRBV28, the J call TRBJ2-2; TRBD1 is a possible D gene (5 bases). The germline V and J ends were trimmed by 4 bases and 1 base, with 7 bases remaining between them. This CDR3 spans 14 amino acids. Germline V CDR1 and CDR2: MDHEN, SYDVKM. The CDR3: CASSSTGNTGELFF. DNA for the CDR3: TGTGCCAGCAGTTCAACAGGGAACACCGGGGAGCTGTTTTTT.

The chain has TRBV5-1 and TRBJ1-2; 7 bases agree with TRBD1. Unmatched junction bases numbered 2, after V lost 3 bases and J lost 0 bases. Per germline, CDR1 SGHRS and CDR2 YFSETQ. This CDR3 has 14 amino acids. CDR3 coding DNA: TGCGCCAGCAGCTCAGGGGGGACTAACTATGGCTACACCTTC. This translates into CASSSGGTNYGYTF.

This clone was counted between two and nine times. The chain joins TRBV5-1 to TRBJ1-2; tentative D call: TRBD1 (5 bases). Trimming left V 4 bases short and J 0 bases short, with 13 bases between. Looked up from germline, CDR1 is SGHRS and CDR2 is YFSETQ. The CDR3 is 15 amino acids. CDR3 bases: TGCGCCAGCAGCGTGGGACTGGGAGCTAACTATGGCTACACCTTC. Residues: CASSVGLGANYGYTF.

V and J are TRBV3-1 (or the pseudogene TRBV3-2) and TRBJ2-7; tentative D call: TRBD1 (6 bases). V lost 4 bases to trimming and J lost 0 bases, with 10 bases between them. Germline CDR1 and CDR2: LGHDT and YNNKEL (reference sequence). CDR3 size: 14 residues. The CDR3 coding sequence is TGTGCCAGCAGCCTCCGGGACATCTCCTACGAGCAGTACTTC. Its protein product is CASSLRDISYEQYF.

CDR3 in amino acids: CASSRGLAGGGTGELFF. CDR3 DNA: TGTGCCAGTAGTCGGGGGTTAGCGGGAGGAGGTACCGGGGAGCTGTTTTTT. This rearrangement joins TRBV19 to TRBJ2-2, with 10 positions matching TRBD2. J gave up 5 bases and V 5 bases, and 11 bases lay outside the gene matches. CDR1 and CDR2 (germline): LNHDA, SQIVND (reference sequence). There are 17 residues in the CDR3.

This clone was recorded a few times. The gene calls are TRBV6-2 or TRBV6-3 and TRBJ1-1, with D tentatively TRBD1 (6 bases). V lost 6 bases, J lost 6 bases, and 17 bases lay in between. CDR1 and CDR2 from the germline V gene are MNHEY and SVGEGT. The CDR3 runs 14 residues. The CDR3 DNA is TGTGCCAGCAGCCAGACAGGACCCAAAGCTGAAGCTTTCTTT. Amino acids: CASSQTGPKAEAFF.

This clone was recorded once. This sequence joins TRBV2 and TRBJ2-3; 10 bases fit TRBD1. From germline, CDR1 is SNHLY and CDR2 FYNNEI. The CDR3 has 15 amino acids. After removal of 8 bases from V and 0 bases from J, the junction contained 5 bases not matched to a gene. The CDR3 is CASGGTGASTDTQYF. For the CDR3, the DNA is TGTGCCAGCGGAGGGACAGGGGCTAGCACAGATACGCAGTATTTT.

CDR3 nucleotides: TGTGCCATCAGTGAGTCAATGGGACAGGGGGCCAACAATGAGCAGTTCTTC. Translated: CAISESMGQGANNEQFF. This chain joins TRBV10-3 and TRBJ2-1; TRBD1 aligns across 12 bases. Per germline, CDR1 ENHRY and CDR2 SYGVKD. The junction had 5 bases not matched to a gene; V was cut back by 0 bases and J by 5 bases. The CDR3 extends over 17 amino acids.

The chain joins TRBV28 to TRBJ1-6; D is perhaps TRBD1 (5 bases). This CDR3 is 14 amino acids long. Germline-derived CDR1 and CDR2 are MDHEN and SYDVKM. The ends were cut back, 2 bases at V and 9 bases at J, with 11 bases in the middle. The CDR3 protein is CASSLQGSVSPLHF. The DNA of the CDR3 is TGTGCCAGCAGTTTACAGGGATCGGTTTCACCCCTCCACTTT.

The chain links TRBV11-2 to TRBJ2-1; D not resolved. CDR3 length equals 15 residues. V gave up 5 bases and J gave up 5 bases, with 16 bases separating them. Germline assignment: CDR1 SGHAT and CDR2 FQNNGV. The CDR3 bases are TGTGCCAGCAGCCCTAGAGGTACGTCTAACAATGAGCAGTTCTTC. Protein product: CASSPRGTSNNEQFF.

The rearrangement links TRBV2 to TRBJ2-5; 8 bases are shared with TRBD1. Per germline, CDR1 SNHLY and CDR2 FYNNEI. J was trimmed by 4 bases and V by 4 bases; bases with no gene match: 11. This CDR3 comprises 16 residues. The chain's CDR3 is CASSGFPTGETETQYF. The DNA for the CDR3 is TGTGCCAGCAGTGGATTCCCGACAGGGGAGACAGAGACCCAGTACTTC.

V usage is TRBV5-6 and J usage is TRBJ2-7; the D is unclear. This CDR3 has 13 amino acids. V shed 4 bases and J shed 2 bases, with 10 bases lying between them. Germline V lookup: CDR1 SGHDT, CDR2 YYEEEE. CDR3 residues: CASSLTGTYEQYF. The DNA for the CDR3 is TGTGCCAGCAGCCTGACCGGAACCTACGAGCAGTACTTC. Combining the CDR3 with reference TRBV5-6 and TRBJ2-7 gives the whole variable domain DAGVTQSPTHLIKTRGQQVTLRCSPKSGHDTVSWYQQALGQGPQFIFQYYEEEERQRGNFPDRFSGHQFPNYSSELNVNALLLGDSALYLCASSLTGTYEQYFGPGTRLTVT.

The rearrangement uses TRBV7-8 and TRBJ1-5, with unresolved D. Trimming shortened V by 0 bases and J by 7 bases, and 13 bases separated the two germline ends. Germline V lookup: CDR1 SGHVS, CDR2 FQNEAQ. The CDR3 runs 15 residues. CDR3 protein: CASSLAQAGLQPQHF. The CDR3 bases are TGTGCCAGCAGCTTAGCGCAAGCGGGGTTACAGCCCCAGCATTTT.

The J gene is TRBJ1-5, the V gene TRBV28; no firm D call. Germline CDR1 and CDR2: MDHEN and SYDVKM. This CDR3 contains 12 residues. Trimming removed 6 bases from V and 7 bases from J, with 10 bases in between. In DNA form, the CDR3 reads TGTGCCAGCAGCGTCACCGAACAGCCCCAGCATTTT. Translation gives CASSVTEQPQHF.

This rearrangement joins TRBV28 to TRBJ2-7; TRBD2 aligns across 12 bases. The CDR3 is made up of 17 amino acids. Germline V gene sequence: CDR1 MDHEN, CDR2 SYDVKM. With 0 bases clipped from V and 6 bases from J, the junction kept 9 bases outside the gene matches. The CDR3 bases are TGTGCCAGCAGTTTATGGACCCTAGCGGGAGGGCCGGGCGAGCAGTACTTC. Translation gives CASSLWTLAGGPGEQYF.

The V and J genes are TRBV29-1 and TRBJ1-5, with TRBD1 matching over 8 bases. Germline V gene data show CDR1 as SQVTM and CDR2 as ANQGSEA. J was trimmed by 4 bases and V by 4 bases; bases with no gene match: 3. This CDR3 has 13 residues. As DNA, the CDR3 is TGCAGCGTTGGACAGGGGCGTAATCAGCCCCAGCATTTT. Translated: CSVGQGRNQPQHF. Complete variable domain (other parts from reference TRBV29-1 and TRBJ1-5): SAVISQKPSRDICQRGTSLTIQCQVDSQVTMMFWYRQQPGQSLTLIATANQGSEATYESGFVIDKFPISRPNLTFSTLTVSNMSPEDSSIYLCSVGQGRNQPQHFGDGTRLSIL.

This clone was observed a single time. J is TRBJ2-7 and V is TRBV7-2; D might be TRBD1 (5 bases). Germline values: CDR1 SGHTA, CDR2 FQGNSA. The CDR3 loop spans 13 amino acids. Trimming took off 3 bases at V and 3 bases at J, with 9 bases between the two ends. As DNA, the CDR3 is TGTGCCAGCAGCTTTGACAGAATCTACGAGCAGTACTTC. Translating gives CASSFDRIYEQYF.

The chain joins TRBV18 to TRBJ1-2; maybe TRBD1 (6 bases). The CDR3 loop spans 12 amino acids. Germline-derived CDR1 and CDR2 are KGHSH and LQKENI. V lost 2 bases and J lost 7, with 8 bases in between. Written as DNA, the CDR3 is TGTGCCAGCTCACCAACAGGGTTTGGCTACACCTTC. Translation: CASSPTGFGYTF. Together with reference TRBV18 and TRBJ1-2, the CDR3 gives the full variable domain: NAGVMQNPRHLVRRRGQEARLRCSPMKGHSHVYWYRQLPEEGLKFMVYLQKENIIDESGMPKERFSAEFPKEGPSILRIQQVVRGDSAAYFCASSPTGFGYTFGSGTRLTVV.

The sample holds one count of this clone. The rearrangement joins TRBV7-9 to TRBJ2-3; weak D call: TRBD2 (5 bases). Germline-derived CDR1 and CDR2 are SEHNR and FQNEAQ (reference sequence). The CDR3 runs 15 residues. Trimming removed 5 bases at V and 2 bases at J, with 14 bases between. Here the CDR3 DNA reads TGTGCCAGCAGCCCCGGGGTCGGGATCACAGATACGCAGTATTTT. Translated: CASSPGVGITDTQYF.

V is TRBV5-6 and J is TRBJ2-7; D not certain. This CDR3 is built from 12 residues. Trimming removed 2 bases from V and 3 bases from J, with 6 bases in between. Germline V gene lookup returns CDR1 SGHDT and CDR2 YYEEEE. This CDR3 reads CASSFGDYEQYF. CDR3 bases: TGTGCCAGCAGCTTCGGAGACTACGAGCAGTACTTC.

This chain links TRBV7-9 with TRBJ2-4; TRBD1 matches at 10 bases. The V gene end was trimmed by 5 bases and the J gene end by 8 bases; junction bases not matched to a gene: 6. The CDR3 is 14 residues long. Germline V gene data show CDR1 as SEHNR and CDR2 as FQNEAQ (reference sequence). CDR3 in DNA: TGTGCCAGCAGCCCGGGACAGGGGAAGGACATTCAGTACTTC. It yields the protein CASSPGQGKDIQYF.

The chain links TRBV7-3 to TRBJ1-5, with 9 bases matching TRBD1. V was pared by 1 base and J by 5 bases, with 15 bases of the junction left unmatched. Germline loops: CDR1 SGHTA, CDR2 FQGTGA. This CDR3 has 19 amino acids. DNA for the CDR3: TGTGCCAGCAGCTTAAATCGGACACCGGGACAGGGAATTGATCAGCCCCAGCATTTT. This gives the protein CASSLNRTPGQGIDQPQHF. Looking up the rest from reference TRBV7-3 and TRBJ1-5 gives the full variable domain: GAGVSQTPSNKVTEKGKYVELRCDPISGHTALYWYRQSLGQGPEFLIYFQGTGAADDSGLPNDRFFAVRPEGSVSTLKIQRTERGDSAVYLCASSLNRTPGQGIDQPQHFGDGTRLSIL.